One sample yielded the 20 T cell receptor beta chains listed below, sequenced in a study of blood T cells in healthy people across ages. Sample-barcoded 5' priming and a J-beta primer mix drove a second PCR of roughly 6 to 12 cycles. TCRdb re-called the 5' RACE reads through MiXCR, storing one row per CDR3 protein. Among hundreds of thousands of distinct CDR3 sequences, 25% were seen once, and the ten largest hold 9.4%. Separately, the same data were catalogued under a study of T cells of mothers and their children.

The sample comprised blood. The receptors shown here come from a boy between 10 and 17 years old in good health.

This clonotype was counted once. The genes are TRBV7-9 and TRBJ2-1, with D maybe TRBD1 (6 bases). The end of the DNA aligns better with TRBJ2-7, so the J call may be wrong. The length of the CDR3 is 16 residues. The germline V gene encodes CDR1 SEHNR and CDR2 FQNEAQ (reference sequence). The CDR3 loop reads CASSFTGTRGNYEQYF. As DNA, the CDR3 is TGTGCCAGCAGCTTTACCGGGACAAGGGGGAACTACGAGCAGTACTTC.

The DNA for the CDR3 is TGTGCCAGCAGCCCGCGGGGGGCGATTAGCACAGATACGCAGTATTTT. Translating gives CASSPRGAISTDTQYF. The rearrangement links TRBV7-8 to TRBJ2-3; TRBD2 matches 8 bases. Trimming at V came to 5 bases and at J to 0 bases, leaving 7 bases not matched to a gene. This CDR3 has 16 residues. CDR1 and CDR2 from the germline V gene are SGHVS and FQNEAQ.

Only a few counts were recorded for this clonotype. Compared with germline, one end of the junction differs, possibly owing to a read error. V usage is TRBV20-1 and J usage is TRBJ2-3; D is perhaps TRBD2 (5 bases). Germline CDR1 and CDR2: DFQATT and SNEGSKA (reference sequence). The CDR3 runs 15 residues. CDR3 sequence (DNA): TGCAGTGCTAGAGATGAGGAGGTTCGCACAGATGCGCAGTATTTT. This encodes CSARDEEVRTDAQYF.

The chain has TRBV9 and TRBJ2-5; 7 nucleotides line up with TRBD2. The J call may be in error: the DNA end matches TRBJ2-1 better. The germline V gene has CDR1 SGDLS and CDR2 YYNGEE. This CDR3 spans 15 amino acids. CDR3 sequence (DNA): TGTGCCAGCAGCGTAGGCCTAGCGGACTACAATGAGCAGTTCTTC. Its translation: CASSVGLADYNEQFF.

CDR3 amino acids: CASSREDRDNEQFF. CDR3 DNA: TGCGCCAGCAGCAGGGAAGACAGGGACAATGAGCAGTTCTTC. This rearrangement joins TRBV5-1 to TRBJ2-5; 7 bases fit TRBD1. The J call may not be correct, given that the DNA end is closer to TRBJ2-1. The CDR3 is 14 residues long. CDR1 is SGHRS, CDR2 YFSETQ, per germline.

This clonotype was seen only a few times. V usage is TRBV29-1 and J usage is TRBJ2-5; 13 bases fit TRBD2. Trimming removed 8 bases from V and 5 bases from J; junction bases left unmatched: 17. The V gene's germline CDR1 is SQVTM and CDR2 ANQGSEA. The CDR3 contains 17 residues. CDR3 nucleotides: TGCAGCATTAGTGTCAGACTAGCGGGAGGAACGGGGGAGACCCAGTACTTC. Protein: CSISVRLAGGTGETQYF.

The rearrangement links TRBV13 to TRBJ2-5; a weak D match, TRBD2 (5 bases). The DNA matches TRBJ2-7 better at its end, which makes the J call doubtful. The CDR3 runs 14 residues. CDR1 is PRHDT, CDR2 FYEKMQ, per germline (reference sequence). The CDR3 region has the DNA TGTGCCAGCACTTCGACCGGGGTCTCCTACGAGCAGTACTTC. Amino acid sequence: CASTSTGVSYEQYF.

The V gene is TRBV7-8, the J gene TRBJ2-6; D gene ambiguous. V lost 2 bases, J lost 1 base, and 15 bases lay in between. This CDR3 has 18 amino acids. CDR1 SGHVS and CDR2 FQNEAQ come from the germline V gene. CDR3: CASSLLPSVVSGANVLTF. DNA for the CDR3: TGTGCCAGCAGCTTATTACCTTCGGTGGTTTCTGGGGCCAACGTCCTGACTTTC.

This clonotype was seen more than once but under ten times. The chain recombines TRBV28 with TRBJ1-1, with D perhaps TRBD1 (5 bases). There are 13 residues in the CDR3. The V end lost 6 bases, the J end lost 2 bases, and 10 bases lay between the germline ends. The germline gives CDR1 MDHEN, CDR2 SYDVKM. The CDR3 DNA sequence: TGTGCCAGCAGACCCGGGACCAACACTGAAGCTTTCTTT. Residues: CASRPGTNTEAFF.

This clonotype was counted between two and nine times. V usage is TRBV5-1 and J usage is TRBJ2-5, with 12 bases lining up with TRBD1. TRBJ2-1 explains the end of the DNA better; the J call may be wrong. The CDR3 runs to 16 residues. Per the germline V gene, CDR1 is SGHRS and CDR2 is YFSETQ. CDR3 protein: CASSLWGQGAGDEQFF. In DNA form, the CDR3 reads TGCGCCAGCAGCTTGTGGGGACAGGGGGCTGGGGATGAGCAGTTCTTC.

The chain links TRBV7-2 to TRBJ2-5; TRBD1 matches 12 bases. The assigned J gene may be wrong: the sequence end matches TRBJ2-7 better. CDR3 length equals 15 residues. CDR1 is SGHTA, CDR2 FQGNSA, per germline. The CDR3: CASSPPGQGAGEQYF. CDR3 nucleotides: TGTGCCAGCAGCCCACCGGGACAGGGGGCAGGCGAGCAGTACTTC.

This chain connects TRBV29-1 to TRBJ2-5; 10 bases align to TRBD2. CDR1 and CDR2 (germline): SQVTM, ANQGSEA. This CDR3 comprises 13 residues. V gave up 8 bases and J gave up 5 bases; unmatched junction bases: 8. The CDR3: CSTGTSVSETQYF. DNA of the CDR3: TGCAGCACCGGGACTAGCGTTTCGGAGACCCAGTACTTC.

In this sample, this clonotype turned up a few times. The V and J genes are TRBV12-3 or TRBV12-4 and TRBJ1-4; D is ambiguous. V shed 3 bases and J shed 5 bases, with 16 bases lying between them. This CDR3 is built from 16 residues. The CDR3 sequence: CASSLNTGSLNEKLFF. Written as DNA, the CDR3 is TGTGCCAGCAGTTTGAACACGGGATCCCTGAATGAAAAACTGTTTTTT.

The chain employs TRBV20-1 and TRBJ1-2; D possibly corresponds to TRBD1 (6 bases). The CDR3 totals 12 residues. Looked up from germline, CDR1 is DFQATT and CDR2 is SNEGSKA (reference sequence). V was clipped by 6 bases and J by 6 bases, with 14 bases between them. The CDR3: CSARTETDGYTF. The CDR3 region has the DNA TGCAGTGCAAGGACAGAAACAGATGGCTACACCTTC.

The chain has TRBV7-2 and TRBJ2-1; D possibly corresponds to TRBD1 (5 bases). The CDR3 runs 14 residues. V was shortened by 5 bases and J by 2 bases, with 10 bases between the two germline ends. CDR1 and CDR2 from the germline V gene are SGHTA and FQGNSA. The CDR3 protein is CASSPETAYNEQFF. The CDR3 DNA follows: TGTGCCAGCAGCCCAGAGACAGCCTACAATGAGCAGTTCTTC.

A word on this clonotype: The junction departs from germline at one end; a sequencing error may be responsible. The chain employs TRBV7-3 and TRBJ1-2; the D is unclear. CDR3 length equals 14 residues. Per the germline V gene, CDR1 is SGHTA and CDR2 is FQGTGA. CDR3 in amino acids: CASSFGRSKEGYTF. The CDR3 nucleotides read TGTGCCAGTAGCTTTGGACGGAGCAAGGAGGGCTACACCTTC.

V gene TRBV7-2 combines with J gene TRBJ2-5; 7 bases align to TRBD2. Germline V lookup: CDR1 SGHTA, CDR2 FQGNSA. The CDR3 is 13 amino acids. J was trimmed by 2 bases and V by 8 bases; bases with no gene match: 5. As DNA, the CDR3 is TGTGCCAGCCGGGGGGAAGGACAAGAGACCCAGTACTTC. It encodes CASRGEGQETQYF.

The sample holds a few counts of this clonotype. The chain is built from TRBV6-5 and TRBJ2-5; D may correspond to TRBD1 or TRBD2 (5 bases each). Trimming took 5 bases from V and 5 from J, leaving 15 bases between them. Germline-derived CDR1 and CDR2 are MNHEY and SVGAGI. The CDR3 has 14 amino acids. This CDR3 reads CASSTRWGLETQYF. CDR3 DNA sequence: TGTGCCAGCAGTACTCGGTGGGGGTTGGAGACCCAGTACTTC.

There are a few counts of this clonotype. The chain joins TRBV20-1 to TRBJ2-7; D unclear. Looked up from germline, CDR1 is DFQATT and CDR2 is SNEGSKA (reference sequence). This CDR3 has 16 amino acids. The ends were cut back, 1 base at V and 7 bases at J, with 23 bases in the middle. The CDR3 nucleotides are TGCAGTGCTAGAGGGCTTACGGGTGGAAATGTATGGGAGCAGTACTTC. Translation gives CSARGLTGGNVWEQYF.

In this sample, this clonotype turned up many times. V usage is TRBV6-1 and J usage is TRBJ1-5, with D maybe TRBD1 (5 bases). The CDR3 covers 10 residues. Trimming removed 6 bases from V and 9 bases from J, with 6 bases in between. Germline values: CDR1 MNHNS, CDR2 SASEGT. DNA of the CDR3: TGTGCCAGCAGGGGGCCGCCCCAGCATTTT. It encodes CASRGPPQHF.